The rows below give T cell receptor beta chains drawn from one sample of a study of blood T cells in healthy people across ages. TCRdb fed the 5' RACE reads into MiXCR, producing one record per CDR3 protein. The sample consists of about 1.8 million distinct CDR3 sequences, around 50% of them appearing once. The sample consisted of blood. Receptors were obtained from a woman in her forties in good health. Each CDR3 is given with its conserved first and last residue. The D gene is left open where the match is weak.

TRBJ1-2,TRBD1,TRBV28,CASSTLHRGDGYTF
TRBJ2-6,TRBD1,TRBV7-2,CASSLVQGGGRANVLTF
TRBJ1-5,NA,TRBV29-1,CSVAYAGSNQPQHF
TRBJ2-1,TRBD2,TRBV13,CASSLLAGVDEQFF
TRBJ1-2,NA,TRBV6-1,CASSQGFLNFGYTF
TRBJ2-6,NA,TRBV10-3,CATWASGANVLTF
TRBJ2-5,NA,TRBV6-2/TRBV6-3,CASSNHLLGYRETQYF
TRBJ2-1,TRBD1,TRBV5-1,CASSVPGQGANEQFF
TRBJ2-3,NA,TRBV6-2/TRBV6-3,CASSYGGAAADTQYF
TRBJ2-7,TRBD1,TRBV7-2,CASSLGSGTGTPYEQYF
TRBJ1-2,NA,TRBV3-1,CASSQDRVIDGYTF
TRBJ2-7,NA,TRBV28,CASSAGQPLPYEQYF
TRBJ1-2,NA,TRBV6-1,CASGGDSLGYTF
TRBJ2-3,TRBD2,TRBV10-3,CAIRGTSGATPTDTQYF
TRBJ1-2,NA,TRBV7-2,CASSLGRPRDGYTF
TRBJ2-1,NA,TRBV29-1,CSVERGTLGERFF
TRBJ1-2,NA,TRBV4-2,CASSQPDKDNYGYTF
TRBJ2-4,NA,TRBV3-1,CASSQPTREIKNIQYF
TRBJ2-3,NA,TRBV12-3/TRBV12-4,CASSSSLVGSSTDTQYF
TRBJ2-7,NA,TRBV28,CASSLGTPRGEQYF
TRBJ1-2,NA,TRBV15,CATSRHRNYGYTF
TRBJ1-2,TRBD1,TRBV12-3/TRBV12-4,CASSTGTGSRDGYTF
TRBJ2-3,NA,TRBV9,CASTRGDPADTQYF
TRBJ2-3,TRBD2,TRBV15,CATSRDPPTSDGPDTQYF
TRBJ2-1,TRBD1,TRBV20-1,CSAYALNRDRVNEQFF
TRBJ2-7,NA,TRBV7-2,CASSLSRQALYEQYF
TRBJ1-2,NA,TRBV10-3,CAISGEGYGYTF
TRBJ2-4,TRBD2,TRBV7-2,CASSLGASGGAGNIQYF
TRBJ2-1,NA,TRBV15,CATRSSGTPPYNEQFF